The sample holds many counts of the clone carrying this T cell receptor beta chain. The sample is drawn from a study of regulatory T cells in long-lasting Graves disease. Noted time point: persistent/refractory GD, antithyroid drugs over 5 years with positive TRAb. With RNA extracted from PBMCs as input, the TCR library was made. Building of the TCR beta libraries involved iRepertoire HTBI primers and Arm-PCR of CDR3 regions. MiXCR, applied by TCRdb to the multiplex PCR reads, yields one record per CDR3 protein. Of some 370,000 distinct CDR3 sequences listed, 20% to 25% are singletons. CDR1 and CDR2 from the germline V gene are SGHVS and FQNEAQ. V gave up 5 bases and J gave up 6 bases; unmatched junction bases: 17. CDR3 length: 18 residues.

The chain employs TRBV7-8 and TRBJ1-5; 9 nucleotides match TRBD1. This TCR derives from a female donor with Graves disease. The source was peripheral blood mononuclear cells (PBMCs), collected when the disease was refractory, from a patient treated with antithyroid drugs. CDR3 sequence reads: CASSPIVPGQGPTQPQHF. In DNA form, the CDR3 reads TGTGCCAGCAGCCCGATAGTCCCGGGACAGGGCCCGACTCAGCCCCAGCATTTT.